This passage covers 8 T cell receptor beta chains from one sample sequenced in a study of siplizumab effects on memory and regulatory T cells. Sequenced by immunoSEQ multiplex PCR; TCRdb stores in-frame clones only, minus some. Among roughly 56,000 clones, 90% to 95% were seen once, and the ten largest hold around two fifths. Sequencing was done on a sample of CD8+ T cells sorted from blood. The origin of the receptors is a human donor in good health.

CDR3 amino acids: CATSTYGMMGEKLFF. The CDR3 DNA reads as TGTGCCACCAGCACATATGGGATGATGGGTGAAAAACTGTTTTTT. This chain links TRBV15 with TRBJ1-4; D unresolved. V was shortened by 4 bases and J by 7 bases, with 16 bases between the two germline ends. Per the germline V gene, CDR1 is LNHNV and CDR2 is YYDKDF (reference sequence). The CDR3 spans 15 residues.

This rearrangement joins TRBV5-1 to TRBJ2-1, with 10 bases lining up with TRBD2. V was pared by 4 bases and J by 0 bases, with 7 bases of the junction left unmatched. Germline V gene sequence: CDR1 SGHRS, CDR2 YFSETQ. This CDR3 has 17 residues. In DNA, the CDR3 is TGCGCCAGCAGCCCACGGACTAGCGGCATCTCCTACAATGAGCAGTTCTTC. This encodes CASSPRTSGISYNEQFF.

CDR3 DNA: TGTGCCACCAGCAGCTTAGCGGGAGGGTACAATGAGCAGTTCTTC. Translated: CATSSLAGGYNEQFF. The chain couples TRBV15 to TRBJ2-1; 11 nucleotides align to TRBD2. Trimming took 3 bases from V and 4 from J; bases not matched to a gene: 2. The CDR3 totals 15 residues. Germline loops: CDR1 LNHNV, CDR2 YYDKDF (reference sequence).

The rearrangement uses TRBV6-1 and TRBJ1-2; D gene unclear. The CDR3 length is 13 residues. Germline CDR1 is MNHNS and CDR2 is SASEGT. V lost 4 bases and J 0 bases, leaving 6 bases between the germline ends. The CDR3 sequence is CASSAKANYGYTF. The DNA for the CDR3 is TGTGCCAGCAGTGCCAAAGCTAACTATGGCTACACCTTC.

CDR3 amino acids: CASSVPEGGSYEQYF. The CDR3 DNA sequence: TGTGCCAGCAGTGTCCCCGAGGGAGGCTCCTACGAGCAGTACTTC. This chain uses TRBV2 with TRBJ2-7; D might be TRBD2 (6 bases). CDR3 size: 15 residues. The V end was cut by 4 bases, the J end by 0 bases, with 13 bases between. Germline V CDR1 and CDR2: SNHLY, FYNNEI.

The V and J genes are TRBV13 and TRBJ2-4; maybe TRBD1 (6 bases). CDR3 length equals 17 residues. Germline V gives CDR1 PRHDT, CDR2 FYEKMQ (reference sequence). Trimming shortened V by 5 bases and J by 0 bases, and 17 bases separated the two germline ends. DNA for the CDR3: TGTGCCAGCAGCGGTGGGGGCCGGCTGCTAGCCAAAAACATTCAGTACTTC. Protein: CASSGGGRLLAKNIQYF.

V and J are TRBV18 and TRBJ2-7; D is perhaps TRBD2 (6 bases). This CDR3 has 14 amino acids. Germline lookup yields CDR1 KGHSH and CDR2 LQKENI. Deletions cut 2 bases from V and 0 bases from J, with 8 bases between. This chain's CDR3 is CASSPGSGSYEQYF. In DNA form, the CDR3 reads TGTGCCAGCTCACCAGGTAGCGGCTCCTACGAGCAGTACTTC.

The chain carries TRBV7-9 and TRBJ2-1; 10 positions agree with TRBD2. The CDR3 covers 15 residues. CDR1 is SEHNR and CDR2 is FQNEAQ in the germline V gene (reference sequence). J gave up 4 bases and V 6 bases, and 6 bases lay outside the gene matches. The CDR3 sequence is CASSFLAGAYNEQFF. In DNA, the CDR3 is TGTGCCAGCAGTTTCCTAGCGGGAGCTTACAATGAGCAGTTCTTC.